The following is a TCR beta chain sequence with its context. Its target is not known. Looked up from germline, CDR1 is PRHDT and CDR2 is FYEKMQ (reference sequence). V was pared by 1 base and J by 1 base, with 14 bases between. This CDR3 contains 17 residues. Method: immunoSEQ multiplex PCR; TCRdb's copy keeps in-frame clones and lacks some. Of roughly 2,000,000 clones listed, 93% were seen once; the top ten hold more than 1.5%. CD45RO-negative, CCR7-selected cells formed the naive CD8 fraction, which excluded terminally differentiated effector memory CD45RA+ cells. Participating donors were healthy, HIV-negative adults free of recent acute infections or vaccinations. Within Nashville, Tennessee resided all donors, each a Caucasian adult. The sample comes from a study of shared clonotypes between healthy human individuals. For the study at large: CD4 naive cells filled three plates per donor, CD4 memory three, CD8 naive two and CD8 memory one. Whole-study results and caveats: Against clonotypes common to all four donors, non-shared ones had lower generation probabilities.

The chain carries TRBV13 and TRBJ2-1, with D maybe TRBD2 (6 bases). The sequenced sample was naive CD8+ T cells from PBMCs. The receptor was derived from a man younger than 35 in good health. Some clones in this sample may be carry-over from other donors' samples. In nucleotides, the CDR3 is TGTGCCAGCAGCTTAGCTGGTAGCGGAGAGTCCTACAATGAGCAGTTCTTC. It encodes CASSLAGSGESYNEQFF.